These T cell receptor beta chains were read from a single sample in a study of shared clonotypes between healthy human individuals. The repertoire was sequenced with immunoSEQ multiplex PCR; TCRdb's copy has only in-frame clones and lacks some. The sample lists roughly 2.5 million clones; around 90% were seen once. The source material was naive CD4+ T cells sorted from blood. The source is a man aged 18 to 35 in good health. Both conserved end residues are part of each CDR3. The D gene is left open where the match is weak.

d_call	v_call	j_call	cdr3_aa
-	TRBV7-6	TRBJ1-1	CASSLGAGVNTEAFF
TRBD2	TRBV5-4	TRBJ2-7	CASSFAGTSSYEQYF
-	TRBV10-1	TRBJ1-4	CASSAAGETNEKLFF
-	TRBV11-2	TRBJ1-1	CASSQVGSWSGLNTEAFF
-	TRBV5-1	TRBJ1-4	CASSLRVADIFNEKLFF
-	TRBV19	TRBJ1-1	CASSMDSRGRTEAFF
-	TRBV7-9	TRBJ2-7	CASSLLFSEQYF
TRBD1	TRBV6-6	TRBJ1-1	CASSQDRVEAFF
TRBD1	TRBV19	TRBJ1-1	CASSVPGQGRGTEAFF
-	TRBV5-1	TRBJ2-3	CASSPPNAGTDTQYF
TRBD1	TRBV7-8	-	CASSLGQGAYEQYF
TRBD1	TRBV7-9	TRBJ2-5	CASSSRDRGFQETQYF
-	TRBV25-1	TRBJ1-6	CASSQSGGGSPLHF
-	TRBV4-1	TRBJ2-3	CASSQDRSSGTDTQYF
-	TRBV6-5	TRBJ1-2	CASSYGQGNYGYTF
-	TRBV28	TRBJ1-2	CASRSGTVAYGYTF
TRBD2	TRBV5-8	TRBJ2-7	CASSLGVWEGDYEQYF
TRBD2	TRBV7-3	TRBJ2-5	CASSPSPLTSGLEAQYF
-	TRBV4-1	TRBJ2-5	CASSPLTGRQETQYF
TRBD2	TRBV5-6	TRBJ2-7	CASSPRLAGGYYEQYF
-	TRBV18	TRBJ1-5	CASSSAQGMQPQHF
-	TRBV11-2	TRBJ2-7	CASSFGLPSYEQYF
-	TRBV11-2	TRBJ2-6	CASSLSGANVLTF
TRBD1	TRBV7-2	TRBJ1-5	CASSLRGTAPYQPQHF
-	TRBV19	TRBJ2-3	CASTHGGLSDTQYF
-	TRBV5-1	TRBJ2-7	CASSHDRSYEQYF
TRBD2	TRBV7-2	TRBJ2-7	CASSLAHGTSGTRAYEQYF
TRBD1	TRBV5-6	TRBJ2-1	CASSSGTVYNEQFF
TRBD2	TRBV27	TRBJ2-5	CASSLWGLAPENQETQYF
TRBD1	TRBV5-1	TRBJ1-1	CASSLARTGPEAFF
-	TRBV5-6	TRBJ2-7	CASSFGAGGIYEQYF
TRBD1	TRBV9	TRBJ1-6	CASSVGDRVNSPLHF
TRBD2	TRBV4-2	TRBJ2-5	CASSLTSFSQETQYF
TRBD2	TRBV4-3	TRBJ2-3	CASSQDGEREGSISTQYF
-	TRBV7-2	TRBJ2-5	CASSLVIKGRETQYF
-	TRBV5-1	TRBJ1-2	CASRAGQNYGYTF
-	TRBV5-1	TRBJ1-1	CASSRMGGGSNTEAFF
TRBD1	TRBV11-1	TRBJ2-7	CASSLWDRGDEQYF
-	TRBV5-1	TRBJ2-7	CASSLGGRIYEQYF
-	TRBV6-1	TRBJ1-5	CASSVRDSNQPQHF
TRBD1	TRBV19	TRBJ2-5	CASSRQGEETQYF
-	TRBV11-2	TRBJ2-5	CASSLTIQGRLQETQYF
-	TRBV11-1	TRBJ2-7	CASSLVAVQGSYEQYF
TRBD1	TRBV10-3	TRBJ2-3	CATSWTGGADTQYF
TRBD1	TRBV6-1	TRBJ1-1	CAARLHKGARTEAFF
-	TRBV10-1	TRBJ1-5	CASSESTKEGKTQPQHF
-	TRBV28	TRBJ1-4	CASSMDGLNEKLFF
-	TRBV4-1	TRBJ2-1	CASSQSGNEQFF
-	TRBV6-5	TRBJ2-5	CASSYMGQGETQYF
-	TRBV30	TRBJ1-6	CAWRLGDYSPLHF
-	TRBV6-1	TRBJ1-1	CASSVQGWVENTEAFF
-	TRBV20-1	TRBJ1-2	CSARTLYGYTF